A selection of T cell receptor beta chains follows, all from one sample in a study of shared clonotypes between healthy human individuals. Clones were sequenced by immunoSEQ multiplex PCR, and TCRdb holds only the in-frame ones, with some missing. The sample lists 2 million to 2.5 million clones, 93% seen once, with 0.39% in the top ten. Material for sequencing was naive CD4+ T cells from PBMCs. The receptors were gathered from a man aged 18 to 29 in good health. Some clones in this sample may be carry-over from other donors' samples. The CDR3 runs from the conserved cysteine through the conserved F or W. D genes are given only for firm matches. Clone size, where shown, is once, few, many, or a class for clones that have expanded.

cdr3_aa: CASSRTSGSQPGGETQYF
cdr3_nt: TGCGCCAGCAGCCGGACTAGCGGGAGTCAACCGGGGGGGGAGACCCAGTACTTC
j_call: TRBJ2-5
v_call: TRBV5-1
clone_size: -
d_call: TRBD2

cdr3_aa: CASSLGGAAGVPTNEQFF
cdr3_nt: TGTGCCAGCAGCTTGGGGGGGGCTGCGGGAGTACCGACAAATGAGCAGTTCTTC
j_call: TRBJ2-1
v_call: TRBV5-4
clone_size: -
d_call: -

cdr3_aa: CSVEDLRFSGNYGYTF
cdr3_nt: TGCAGCGTTGAAGATCTTCGCTTCTCAGGGAACTATGGCTACACCTTC
j_call: TRBJ1-2
v_call: TRBV29-1
clone_size: -
d_call: -

cdr3_aa: CASSAQGDSYNEQFF
cdr3_nt: TGCGCCAGCAGCGCTCAGGGGGACTCCTACAATGAGCAGTTCTTC
j_call: TRBJ2-1
v_call: TRBV5-1
clone_size: -
d_call: TRBD1

cdr3_aa: CASSFQGATGELFF
cdr3_nt: TGTGCCAGCAGCTTCCAGGGGGCAACCGGGGAGCTGTTTTTT
j_call: TRBJ2-2
v_call: TRBV7-3
clone_size: -
d_call: TRBD1

cdr3_aa: CASNPDANSPLHF
cdr3_nt: TGTGCCAGCAACCCAGACGCAAATTCACCCCTCCACTTT
j_call: TRBJ1-6
v_call: TRBV2
clone_size: once
d_call: -

cdr3_aa: CASSLQGTARAFF
cdr3_nt: TGTGCCAGCAGTTTACAGGGTACGGCCCGAGCTTTCTTT
j_call: TRBJ1-1
v_call: TRBV28
clone_size: -
d_call: -

cdr3_aa: CASSVGQGNTIYF
cdr3_nt: TGTGCCAGCAGCGTTGGACAGGGAAACACCATATATTTT
j_call: TRBJ1-3
v_call: TRBV7-9
clone_size: -
d_call: -

cdr3_aa: CASRVAGASYEQYF
cdr3_nt: TGTGCCAGCAGGGTGGCGGGCGCCTCCTACGAGCAGTACTTC
j_call: TRBJ2-7
v_call: TRBV27
clone_size: -
d_call: -

cdr3_aa: CASSPVTVNTEAFF
cdr3_nt: TGTGCCAGCTCACCAGTGACAGTGAACACTGAAGCTTTCTTT
j_call: TRBJ1-1
v_call: TRBV18
clone_size: -
d_call: -

cdr3_aa: CASSGQGNEKLFF
cdr3_nt: TGCGCCAGCAGCGGGCAGGGTAATGAAAAACTGTTTTTT
j_call: TRBJ1-4
v_call: TRBV4-1
clone_size: -
d_call: -

cdr3_aa: CASSLVWQLQETQYF
cdr3_nt: TGTGCCAGCAGCTTAGTGTGGCAGTTACAAGAGACCCAGTACTTC
j_call: TRBJ2-5
v_call: TRBV7-2
clone_size: -
d_call: -

cdr3_aa: CASSKAPGSGQPQHF
cdr3_nt: TGTGCCAGCAGCAAAGCTCCCGGCTCTGGCCAGCCCCAGCATTTT
j_call: TRBJ1-5
v_call: TRBV21-1
clone_size: -
d_call: -

cdr3_aa: CATQIRGLRDTEAFF
cdr3_nt: TGTGCCACCCAAATTCGCGGGTTGCGGGACACTGAAGCTTTCTTT
j_call: TRBJ1-1
v_call: TRBV6-5
clone_size: -
d_call: -

cdr3_aa: CASSSLYGRATVNEQFF
cdr3_nt: TGTGCCAGCAGCTCCCTGTACGGGAGGGCCACGGTCAATGAGCAGTTCTTC
j_call: TRBJ2-1
v_call: TRBV27
clone_size: -
d_call: TRBD2

cdr3_aa: CASSSPGRDTQYF
cdr3_nt: TGTGCCAGCAGTAGCCCCGGACGGGATACGCAGTATTTT
j_call: TRBJ2-3
v_call: TRBV28
clone_size: -
d_call: -

cdr3_aa: CASSLEPSGPGAFF
cdr3_nt: TGTGCCAGCAGCTTAGAGCCCTCAGGACCGGGGGCTTTCTTT
j_call: TRBJ1-1
v_call: TRBV11-2
clone_size: -
d_call: -

cdr3_aa: CASSGQWDFNQPQHF
cdr3_nt: TGTGCCAGCAGTGGACAGTGGGATTTCAATCAGCCCCAGCATTTT
j_call: TRBJ1-5
v_call: TRBV6-1
clone_size: -
d_call: -

cdr3_aa: CASSVQGGSNQPQHF
cdr3_nt: TGTGCCAGCAGCGTACAGGGGGGTAGCAATCAGCCCCAGCATTTT
j_call: TRBJ1-5
v_call: TRBV6-1
clone_size: -
d_call: TRBD1

cdr3_aa: CASSAGPGGTDTQYF
cdr3_nt: TGTGCCAGCAGCGCGGGACCAGGAGGCACAGATACGCAGTATTTT
j_call: TRBJ2-3
v_call: TRBV5-4
clone_size: -
d_call: -

cdr3_aa: CATSSWTASYNEQFF
cdr3_nt: TGTGCCACCAGCAGTTGGACTGCCTCCTACAATGAGCAGTTCTTC
j_call: TRBJ2-1
v_call: TRBV15
clone_size: -
d_call: -

cdr3_aa: CASRWSSGRGDTQYF
cdr3_nt: TGTGCCAGCAGGTGGTCTAGCGGGAGAGGAGATACGCAGTATTTT
j_call: TRBJ2-3
v_call: TRBV6-5
clone_size: -
d_call: TRBD2

cdr3_aa: CASSRSPQETQYF
cdr3_nt: TGTGCCAGCAGCCGCAGCCCTCAAGAGACCCAGTACTTC
j_call: TRBJ2-5
v_call: TRBV7-3
clone_size: -
d_call: -

cdr3_aa: CASSFRPFYEQYF
cdr3_nt: TGTGCCAGCAGCTTCCGACCCTTCTACGAGCAGTACTTC
j_call: TRBJ2-7
v_call: TRBV7-2
clone_size: -
d_call: -

cdr3_aa: CASSSWAGRTEAFF
cdr3_nt: TGTGCCAGTAGTAGCTGGGCCGGGCGCACTGAAGCTTTCTTT
j_call: TRBJ1-1
v_call: TRBV19
clone_size: -
d_call: -

cdr3_aa: CASSRQGVRANIQYF
cdr3_nt: TGTGCCAGCAGCCGACAGGGAGTGAGGGCAAACATTCAGTACTTC
j_call: TRBJ2-4
v_call: TRBV28
clone_size: -
d_call: TRBD1

cdr3_aa: CASSLPATNEKLFF
cdr3_nt: TGTGCCAGCAGTTTACCTGCAACTAATGAAAAACTGTTTTTT
j_call: TRBJ1-4
v_call: TRBV28
clone_size: -
d_call: -

cdr3_aa: CASSYPLPSGRFPYEQYF
cdr3_nt: TGTGCCAGCAGTTACCCCCTTCCTAGCGGGAGATTCCCCTACGAGCAGTACTTC
j_call: TRBJ2-7
v_call: TRBV28
clone_size: once
d_call: TRBD2

cdr3_aa: CASSHRDGPYEQYF
cdr3_nt: TGCGCCAGCAGCCATAGGGACGGTCCCTACGAGCAGTACTTC
j_call: TRBJ2-7
v_call: TRBV4-3
clone_size: -
d_call: -

cdr3_aa: CASDVGGGRGLTYEQYF
cdr3_nt: TGTGCCAGCGACGTGGGTGGGGGTCGGGGCCTCACCTACGAGCAGTACTTC
j_call: TRBJ2-7
v_call: TRBV5-5
clone_size: -
d_call: -

cdr3_aa: CASSHPPGQNQETQYF
cdr3_nt: TGCGCCAGCAGCCACCCCCCGGGACAGAATCAAGAGACCCAGTACTTC
j_call: TRBJ2-5
v_call: TRBV4-1
clone_size: -
d_call: TRBD1